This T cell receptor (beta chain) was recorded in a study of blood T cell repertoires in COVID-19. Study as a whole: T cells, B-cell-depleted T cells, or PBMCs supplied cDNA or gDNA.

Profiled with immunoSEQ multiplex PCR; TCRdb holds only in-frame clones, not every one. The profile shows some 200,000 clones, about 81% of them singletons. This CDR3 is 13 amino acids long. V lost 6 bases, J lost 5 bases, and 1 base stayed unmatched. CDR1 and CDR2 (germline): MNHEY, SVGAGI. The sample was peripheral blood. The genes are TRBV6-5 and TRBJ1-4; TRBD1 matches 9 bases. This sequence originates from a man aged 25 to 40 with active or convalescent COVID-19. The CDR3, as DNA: TGTGCCAGCAGAGACAGGGGGAATGAAAAACTGTTTTTT. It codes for CASRDRGNEKLFF.